This T cell receptor (beta chain) appears in the sequencing data of a study of Graves' ophthalmopathy and Graves' hyperthyroidism (dated 2018 in TCRdb). A note on the overall study: Hyperthyroidism was defined as stable when no progression to ophthalmopathy occurred within 18 months of follow-up. To tell Graves' ophthalmopathy apart from Graves' hyperthyroidism, and to predict which patients would progress to ophthalmopathy, the study relied on TCR beta repertoire signatures. In total, 135 blood samples were TCR-sequenced: some 43 ophthalmopathy, over 70 hyperthyroidism and some 17 hyperthyroidism-to-ophthalmopathy patients. To explore V-J signatures that distinguish ophthalmopathy from hyperthyroidism, a discovery set of about a hundred patients was enrolled, made up of 40 to 45 with ophthalmopathy and 57 with stable hyperthyroidism. An independent validation cohort comprised under 20 hyperthyroidism patients and roughly 15 patients who later progressed from hyperthyroidism to ophthalmopathy. In five to seven hyperthyroidism patients, the T-cell repertoire of thyroid tissue was compared with the T-cell repertoire of blood. Once sampling was done, hyperthyroidism patients were given methimazole at a starting dose of 30 mg daily, while ophthalmopathy patients were given high-dose intravenous methylprednisolone.

For repertoire sequencing, the TCR beta CDR3 regions were amplified from RNA transcripts. A first-round RT-PCR used HTBI primers with the Qiagen OneStep RT-PCR kit, followed by a second-round multiplex PCR, size selection and purification. Sequencing of the libraries was carried out on an Illumina HiSeq2000 in paired-end mode with 100 bp reads. The paper's data handling went like this. Reads were processed with SOAPnuke, discarding reads with adapters, uncalled bases, mean Phred below 15, or no exact constant-primer or identifier match. High-quality paired reads were merged with COPE v1.2.5. Clonotypes were defined as unique nucleotide sequences and were aligned to IMGT TRB V, D and J references using MiTCR v1.1. The analysis was limited to V-J combinations with a frequency above 0.0001, which together covered approximately 99% of repertoires. For each V-J combination, a TCR clonal expansion and chaos score was defined as the ratio of F50 clonal expansion to chaos observed in the TCRdist matrix. Welch's t-statistics and random forest were used to narrow the features down to more than 10 V-J combinations, which were then fed into a naive Bayes classifier. Thyroid-blood repertoire similarity was quantified with the Morisita-Horn index. TCRdb trimmed public reads at Q25 via fastp, called clones via MiXCR and kept in-frame beta chains. CDR3 protein sequences are deduplicated, and each keeps its most common genes and DNA. TCRdb's processing, not the authors', yielded these V and J calls. The sample includes a few hundred thousand distinct CDR3 sequences, with less than 45% observed a single time. About 4.2% of the sample is held by the ten biggest clonotypes.

This clonotype was seen a few times. Its antigen is unknown. No base-level quality is on record; no much larger clone is a single base apart. The hyperthyroidism patients were 18 to 65 years old and newly diagnosed, with a disease duration of less than 2 months. Anyone with other autoimmune diseases, uncontrolled infections, pregnancy or lactation was excluded from the study. Clinical symptoms, serum thyroxine, TRAb, thyroid ultrasound and orbital computed tomography were used for diagnosis. Trizol reagent was used to extract the total RNA, and its quality was then checked on an Agilent 2100 Bioanalyzer. What the work shows at the level of the full study, not this receptor alone: Sample size was not statistically predetermined, and group allocation was not concealed from the investigators. In cross-validation, the 13-signature model distinguished ophthalmopathy from stable hyperthyroidism with 87.88% sensitivity and roughly 81% specificity, while in the test set the corresponding values were roughly 80% and 75%. In validation, the model predicted ophthalmopathy progression with about 71% sensitivity and 72.22% specificity; roughly eleven predicted patients were CT-confirmed with GO in a median of approximately six months. Most of the expanded thyroid clonotypes with a frequency above 0.001 were also detected in blood, and it was suggested that the thyroid immune response may be reflected by blood repertoires.

The CDR3 contains 15 residues, cysteine and phenylalanine counted. Here the CDR3 DNA is all that survives: 45 bases in frame from base 1. The germline V gene (reference sequence) specifies SGHNT as CDR1 and YYREEE as CDR2. The junction shows trimming of 4 bases on V and 1 base on J, plus 14 bases between the germline ends. The chain is encoded by TRBV5-4 joined to TRBJ2-5, with no D gene named confidently. Material: peripheral blood or thyroid tissue (not recorded which). The TCR comes from an adult man with Graves' hyperthyroidism. The CDR3 loop reads CASSQSGQIQETQYF. The DNA is as follows: TGTGCCAGCAGCCAATCTGGGCAGATCCAAGAGACCCAGTACTTC. With the rest looked up from the reference TRBV5-4 and TRBJ2-5 genes rather than sequenced, the full variable domain is ETGVTQSPTHLIKTRGQQVTLRCSSQSGHNTVSWYQQALGQGPQFIFQYYREEENGRGNFPPRFSGLQFPNYSSELNVNALELDDSALYLCASSQSGQIQETQYFGPGTRLLVL.